This T cell receptor beta chain came from a study of blood T cell repertoires in COVID-19 (dated by TCRdb to the early 2020s). Background on the whole study: Samples from collaborators originated in the United States, Italy and Spain and spanned both the acute and convalescent phases of COVID-19. The prospective study material was composed of cDNA or gDNA derived from T cells, B-cell-depleted T cells, or PBMCs. Deeply sampled blood TCRbeta repertoires from subjects exposed to, actively infected with, or recovered from COVID-19 were included in the dataset. The repertoires were released in a freely available public database intended as a resource for research on the immune response to SARS-CoV-2. Samples were obtained from the ongoing ImmuneRACE study (first 160 participants) and from about 1,300 subjects provided by 6 global collaborators. Nearly every sample came with metadata listing a de-identified subject ID, COVID-19 status, age in years and sex. HLA class I and class II types, where available, came from metadata supplied by the sample provider rather than from assay-based typing. Findings and caveats that apply to the study as a whole: The quantity of clinical and demographic metadata differed by source and by participant and was supplied without curation.

The junction carries 5 bases between V and J, which are trimmed by 3 bases and 8 bases respectively. The CDR3 runs 11 residues from the cysteine to the phenylalanine. Left in the record is the CDR3 DNA by itself, 33 bases read in frame from the first base. According to the germline V gene, CDR1 reads SGDLS and CDR2 reads YYNGEE. The immunoSEQ Assay, a bias-controlled multiplex PCR, was used to amplify TCRbeta CDR3 regions from genomic DNA. In the original analysis: Within the assay, amplification of reference gene primers was used to estimate how many nucleated cells each sample contained. To quantify the absolute abundance of each unique TCRbeta CDR3 rearrangement, sequence reads were collapsed and filtered. For each sample, productive Simpson clonality was calculated by taking the square root of Simpson's diversity index across productive rearrangements. Sourced from immuneACCESS, this table was stored by TCRdb with only in-frame sequences that have V and J called. A share of the clones is absent; for the studies checked, an unresolved V gene accounts for under half, and the remainder has no known explanation. Clonal size and the V and J genes are those of that table, whereas D and trimming came from the DNA. This sample has 230,000 or so clones in its table, and around 89% of those were observed once. The ten largest clones capture about 2% of the sample.

In regard to this clone: The antigen it recognizes is unknown. Base qualities were left out, and no much larger clone turns up one base away.

One collaborating source in Seattle enrolled patients during active infection and followed them longitudinally through the course of disease. Collaborating institutions collected whole blood in K2EDTA tubes following their own protocols. Collaborator samples were shipped for TCRbeta analysis as frozen whole blood, isolated PBMCs, or DNA extracted from either sample type. The TCR originated in a woman aged 60-75 years with COVID-19, enrolled during active disease. The chain was built from TRBV9 and TRBJ2-2, with the identity of the D gene unclear. The sample was peripheral blood. The DNA is as follows: TGTGCCAGCAGCGCCCTAGGGGAGCTGTTTTTT. This yields the protein CASSALGELFF.